This T cell receptor beta chain stems from a study of cytomegalovirus exposure and HLA in healthy donors. Overall study context: The roughly 120 validation repertoires used the same platform as the roughly 670 first-cohort repertoires (as reported by a later analysis). General study results and limits: Associated with cytomegalovirus, according to the listing, were some 150 TCR beta chains. There were some public TCRs occurring in many donors, but most TCR sequences were rare.

This CDR3 is 14 amino acids long. The V gene end was trimmed by 4 bases and the J gene end by 7 bases; junction bases not matched to a gene: 4. Germline V gene data show CDR1 as MDHEN and CDR2 as SYDVKM. The donors were part of the 120-subject validation cohort, which stood apart from the approximately 640-subject first cohort. As to this clone: Its antigen is still unknown.

The assay was immunoSEQ multiplex PCR, and TCRdb's table has in-frame clones only and misses some. The sample holds about 110,000 clones, approximately 95% seen once. The genes are TRBV28 and TRBJ1-5, with 10 positions matching TRBD1. This receptor was taken from a woman aged 18-29 years in good health and CMV-seronegative. Input material: PBMCs. The CDR3 spells CASSSRDRGQPQHF. The CDR3 coding sequence is TGTGCCAGCAGTTCCCGGGACAGGGGCCAGCCCCAGCATTTT.